These 14 T cell receptor beta chains originate from one sample sequenced in a study of cytomegalovirus exposure and HLA in healthy donors. 60 Vbeta and 13 Jbeta primers were used in PCR. Method: immunoSEQ multiplex PCR; TCRdb's copy keeps in-frame clones and lacks some. The data hold 160,000 or so clones, with 83% observed a single time. Sequencing was performed on PBMCs. These receptors all come from a man aged 50-60 years in good health and CMV-seropositive.

The chain employs TRBV27 and TRBJ2-1, with 13 bases matching TRBD2. This CDR3 is built from 18 residues. Germline loops: CDR1 MNHEY, CDR2 SMNVEV (reference sequence). Trimming at V came to 5 bases and at J to 8 bases, leaving 15 bases not matched to a gene. The CDR3 DNA sequence: TGTGCCAGCAGTGGGGGACTAGCGGGATGGGTTCGGATCGATGAGCAGTTCTTC. Translating it yields CASSGGLAGWVRIDEQFF.

The chain is built from TRBV18 and TRBJ1-1, with D unresolved. The germline V and J ends were trimmed by 6 bases and 0 bases, with 11 bases remaining between them. This CDR3 region has 14 residues. The V gene's germline CDR1 is KGHSH and CDR2 LQKENI. This CDR3 is CASSPSAVNTEAFF. In nucleotides, the CDR3 is TGTGCCAGCTCGCCCTCTGCGGTGAACACTGAAGCTTTCTTT. The complete variable domain, with remaining parts taken from reference TRBV18 and TRBJ1-1, reads NAGVMQNPRHLVRRRGQEARLRCSPMKGHSHVYWYRQLPEEGLKFMVYLQKENIIDESGMPKERFSAEFPKEGPSILRIQQVVRGDSAAYFCASSPSAVNTEAFFGQGTRLTVV.

The V call is TRBV29-1, the J call TRBJ1-1, with D tentatively TRBD1 (6 bases). V was cut by 4 bases and J by 6 bases, with 18 bases left in between. Per the germline V gene, CDR1 is SQVTM and CDR2 is ANQGSEA. CDR3 length equals 14 residues. The CDR3 nucleotides are TGCAGCGTTGTCCCGCAGGGGAGGGGGGCTGAAGCTTTCTTT. Translating gives CSVVPQGRGAEAFF. Using reference TRBV29-1 and TRBJ1-1 for the parts outside the CDR3, the full variable domain is SAVISQKPSRDICQRGTSLTIQCQVDSQVTMMFWYRQQPGQSLTLIATANQGSEATYESGFVIDKFPISRPNLTFSTLTVSNMSPEDSSIYLCSVVPQGRGAEAFFGQGTRLTVV.

This clone was counted between two and nine times. Other nucleotide sequences from this sample produce the same CDR3. The chain carries TRBV6-5 and TRBJ1-4; the D gene is possibly TRBD1 (5 bases). CDR1 is MNHEY, CDR2 SVGAGI, per germline. There are 13 residues in the CDR3. Trimming removed 5 bases at V and 10 bases at J, with 14 bases between. The CDR3 loop reads CASSPQPGGKLFF. The CDR3 coding sequence is TGTGCCAGCAGTCCACAGCCCGGGGGAAAACTGTTTTTT.

V is TRBV15 and J is TRBJ2-5, with TRBD1 matching 7 bases. The CDR3 spans 15 residues. The V segment lost 1 base and the J segment 5 bases; nucleotides outside the gene matches: 7. Germline CDR1 LNHNV, CDR2 YYDKDF (reference sequence). CDR3 sequence reads: CATSRGQGVGETQYF. In DNA, the CDR3 is TGTGCCACCAGCAGAGGGCAGGGGGTGGGGGAGACCCAGTACTTC.

The chain couples TRBV6-1 to TRBJ2-5; 7 nucleotides line up with TRBD1. The CDR3 is 14 residues long. Losses at the gene ends were 4 bases for V and 4 bases for J; bases not matched to a gene: 6. Germline V gene sequence: CDR1 MNHNS, CDR2 SASEGT. The CDR3 is CASSGSTGLETQYF. The CDR3 coding sequence is TGTGCCAGCAGTGGTTCGACAGGGTTAGAGACCCAGTACTTC.

This chain links TRBV7-2 with TRBJ2-5; 8 bases map to TRBD1. Gene TRBJ2-7 matches the end of the DNA better, so the J call may be wrong. This CDR3 has 14 residues. The germline CDR1 and CDR2 sequences are SGHTA and FQGNSA. The CDR3 coding sequence is TGTGCCAGCAGCCAGACAGGGGAGTGGGACGAGCAGTACTTC. Protein product: CASSQTGEWDEQYF.

This clone was seen more than once but under ten times. The chain is built from TRBV7-2 and TRBJ2-5; perhaps TRBD2 as D (5 bases). The CDR3 length is 14 residues. V shed 4 bases and J shed 5 bases, with 14 bases lying between them. The germline V gene has CDR1 SGHTA and CDR2 FQGNSA. As DNA, the CDR3 is TGTGCCAGCAGCTCGAGGGTTTTCGCGGAGACCCAGTACTTC. It translates to CASSSRVFAETQYF.

The rearrangement links TRBV6-5 to TRBJ2-7, with D possibly TRBD1 on 7 matching bases. The CDR3 loop spans 12 amino acids. Trimming removed 10 bases from V and 5 bases from J, with 15 bases in between. The V gene's germline CDR1 is MNHEY and CDR2 SVGAGI. The CDR3 loop is CAKRQGGHEQYF. In DNA form, the CDR3 reads TGTGCCAAGAGACAGGGAGGCCACGAGCAGTACTTC.

The chain recombines TRBV9 with TRBJ2-1; 10 bases line up with TRBD1. The CDR3 is made up of 14 amino acids. Trimming at V came to 2 bases and at J to 6 bases, leaving 2 bases not matched to a gene. In germline, CDR1 is SGDLS, CDR2 YYNGEE. CDR3 DNA: TGTGCCAGCAGCGTCGGACAGGGGGTCAATGAGCAGTTCTTC. Translated, it gives CASSVGQGVNEQFF.

This CDR3 is CATSRVGEVFSGNTIYF. The CDR3 bases are TGTGCCACCAGCAGAGTGGGGGAGGTTTTTTCTGGAAACACCATATATTTT. The genes are TRBV15 and TRBJ1-3; possible D gene TRBD1, 5 bases. CDR3 length equals 17 residues. The V gene lost 1 base and the J gene lost 1 base, with 14 bases spanning the gap. Germline values: CDR1 LNHNV, CDR2 YYDKDF (reference sequence).

V usage is TRBV6-1 and J usage is TRBJ2-5; maybe TRBD1 (6 bases). V lost 6 bases, J lost 2 bases, and 10 bases lay in between. CDR3 size: 13 residues. CDR1 MNHNS and CDR2 SASEGT come from the germline V gene. The CDR3 nucleotides read TGTGCCAGCAGCCTCGACAGGCAAGAGACCCAGTACTTC. Translating it yields CASSLDRQETQYF.

The chain uses TRBV4-1 and TRBJ2-3, with TRBD1 as a possible D gene (6 bases). Germline assignment: CDR1 MGHRA and CDR2 YSYEKL. Trimming left V 3 bases short and J 8 bases short, with 6 bases between. The CDR3 runs to 11 residues. The CDR3 DNA is TGCGCCAGCAGCCAGGGGGCTACGCAGTATTTT. The encoded protein is CASSQGATQYF.

J is TRBJ1-2 and V is TRBV4-1; 8 bases are a match to TRBD1. The germline CDR1 and CDR2 sequences are MGHRA and YSYEKL. This CDR3 has 15 amino acids. V gave up 3 bases and J gave up 4 bases; unmatched junction bases: 7. As DNA, the CDR3 is TGCGCCAGCAGCCACCCGGACAGGGCCAGCTATGGCTACACCTTC. Residues: CASSHPDRASYGYTF.